This TCR beta chain was recorded in a study of CD8 T cells in ankylosing spondylitis. Study-level results: Characteristic, it appeared, of ankylosing spondylitis blood was a TCR beta motif of several highly homologous variants. Disease-associated clones were reportedly significantly overrepresented in matched ankylosing spondylitis synovial fluid.

CDR1 is MNHEY and CDR2 is SVGEGT in the germline V gene. The CDR3 totals 17 residues. V was pared by 2 bases and J by 1 base, with 6 bases of the junction left unmatched. TCRdb processed the 5' RACE reads anew with MiXCR; each CDR3 protein has one entry. Here the sample spans 390,000 or so distinct CDR3 sequences, about a fifth being singletons. Of note for this clonotype: What it binds is not known.

The TCR sequence derives from a male donor with ankylosing spondylitis. Sequencing was performed on blood, either unsorted or a sorted T cell fraction (not recorded which). This rearrangement joins TRBV6-2 or TRBV6-3 to TRBJ1-5; 9 positions agree with TRBD1. The CDR3 loop is CASSYHRGRVSNQPQHF. CDR3 DNA sequence: TGTGCCAGCAGTTACCACAGGGGGCGAGTAAGCAATCAGCCCCAGCATTTT.